Listed below are T cell receptor beta chains from one sample, sequenced in a study of blood T cell repertoires in COVID-19. Only in-frame clones appear in the TCRdb table, and some are missing; sequencing was by immunoSEQ multiplex PCR. The sample carries approximately 31,000 clones, roughly nine tenths recorded once. The sequenced material came from peripheral blood. All receptors come from a man aged 60 to 75 with acute or convalescent COVID-19. Both conserved end residues are part of each CDR3. D genes are given only for firm matches. Clone size appears in some rows only: once, few, many, or a class for an expanded clone.

>-|-|TRBJ2-1|TRBV7-3
CASSSNPTSYNEQFF
TGTGCCAGCAGCTCGAACCCCACTAGTTACAATGAGCAGTTCTTC
>-|TRBD2|TRBJ2-7|TRBV9
CASSPSGGGSYEQYF
TGTGCCAGCAGCCCCTCCGGGGGGGGCTCCTACGAGCAGTACTTC
>-|-|TRBJ2-1|TRBV27
CASSPRTSVYRGTYNEQFF
TGTGCCAGCAGCCCCCGGACTAGCGTCTACAGGGGGACCTACAATGAGCAGTTCTTC
>-|TRBD1|TRBJ1-1|TRBV2
CASSAPGQGANTEAFF
TGTGCCAGCAGTGCACCGGGACAGGGGGCGAACACTGAAGCTTTCTTT
>-|-|TRBJ2-1|TRBV7-2
CASSLVRVNNEQFF
TGTGCCAGCAGCTTAGTCCGAGTTAACAATGAGCAGTTCTTC
>-|-|TRBJ2-3|TRBV30
CAWSVGGGPQDTQYF
TGTGCCTGGAGTGTAGGTGGCGGCCCCCAAGATACGCAGTATTTT
>-|TRBD1|TRBJ2-4|TRBV27
CASSSSGTANIQYF
TGTGCCAGCAGTTCATCCGGGACAGCAAACATTCAGTACTTC
>-|-|TRBJ2-2|TRBV6-2/TRBV6-3
CASSYSGHTGELFF
TGTGCCAGCAGTTACTCGGGCCACACCGGGGAGCTGTTTTTT
>-|TRBD1|TRBJ2-1|TRBV30
CAWSVLRQGNEQFF
TGTGCCTGGAGTGTACTGCGACAGGGCAATGAGCAGTTCTTC
>-|TRBD2|TRBJ2-2|TRBV5-1
CASSYLAGSNTGELFF
TGCGCCAGCAGCTACCTAGCGGGATCGAACACCGGGGAGCTGTTTTTT
>-|TRBD1|TRBJ2-1|TRBV11-3
CASSTTGTDLYNEQFF
TGTGCCAGCAGCACAACCGGGACAGATCTCTACAATGAGCAGTTCTTC
>-|TRBD2|TRBJ2-3|TRBV30
CAWSPSGSSTDTQYF
TGTGCCTGGTCTCCTAGCGGGTCTAGCACAGATACGCAGTATTTT
>-|TRBD2|TRBJ2-1|TRBV19
CASKGLAGGNSYNEQFF
TGTGCCAGTAAAGGACTAGCGGGAGGAAACTCCTACAATGAGCAGTTCTTC
>-|-|TRBJ2-6|TRBV7-2
CASSLVPQVSGANVLTF
TGTGCCAGCAGCTTAGTCCCTCAGGTCTCTGGGGCCAACGTCCTGACTTTC
>once|TRBD2|TRBJ2-3|TRBV4-3
CASSQDRFSGRPRTDTQYF
TGCGCCAGCAGCCAAGATCGTTTCAGCGGGAGACCTCGCACAGATACGCAGTATTTT
>-|TRBD1|TRBJ1-2|TRBV3-1/TRBV3-2
CASSRAGGGIYYGYTF
TGTGCCAGCAGCAGGGCAGGGGGCGGGATATACTATGGCTACACCTTC
>-|-|TRBJ1-5|TRBV10-3
CAISESLTGQPQHF
TGTGCCATCAGTGAGTCTCTGACAGGTCAGCCCCAGCATTTT
>-|-|TRBJ2-1|TRBV29-1
CSVELSVLAGFFDEQFF
TGCAGCGTTGAATTGTCTGTTTTGGCGGGGTTTTTCGATGAGCAGTTCTTC
>-|TRBD1|TRBJ2-1|TRBV7-9
CASSLSGQGWDEQFF
TGTGCCAGCAGCTTATCGGGACAGGGGTGGGATGAGCAGTTCTTC
>once|-|TRBJ2-3|TRBV7-3
CASSLTGGGTDTQYF
TGTGCCAGCAGCTTAACCGGGGGTGGGACAGATACGCAGTATTTT
>-|TRBD1|TRBJ1-3|TRBV3-1/TRBV3-2
CASSPTGDGNTIYF
TGTGCCAGCAGCCCGACAGGGGACGGAAACACCATATATTTT
>-|TRBD2|TRBJ2-1|TRBV29-1
CSVASGNNEQFF
TGCAGCGTTGCTAGCGGGAATAATGAGCAGTTCTTC
>-|-|TRBJ1-5|TRBV2
CASSATRGPQHF
TGTGCCAGCAGTGCGACTCGTGGGCCCCAGCATTTT
>-|-|TRBJ2-1|TRBV5-1
CASRGGSGSTWSNEQFF
TGCGCCAGCAGAGGGGGCAGCGGGAGTACTTGGTCGAATGAGCAGTTCTTC
>-|TRBD1|TRBJ1-2|TRBV6-5
CASRKLGQGVYGYTF
TGTGCCAGCAGGAAGTTGGGACAGGGGGTCTATGGCTACACCTTC
>-|-|TRBJ1-2|TRBV21-1
CASITTGPNYGYTF
TGTGCCAGCATCACGACAGGCCCAAACTATGGCTACACCTTC
>-|-|TRBJ1-6|TRBV12-3/TRBV12-4
CASRGRANSPLHF
TGTGCCAGCAGGGGCAGGGCCAATTCACCCCTCCACTTT
>-|-|TRBJ1-2|TRBV4-2
CASSQEKGNLVYGYTF
TGTGCCAGCAGCCAAGAAAAGGGGAATTTGGTCTATGGCTACACCTTC
>-|TRBD1|TRBJ2-7|TRBV5-1
CASSRGTGAYEQYF
TGCGCCAGCAGCCGAGGGACAGGGGCCTACGAGCAGTACTTC
>-|TRBD2|TRBJ2-1|TRBV5-1
CASSLDGTTMHNEQFF
TGCGCCAGCAGCTTGGACGGGACTACCATGCACAATGAGCAGTTCTTC
>-|-|TRBJ2-1|TRBV19
CASSEREYYNEQFF
TGTGCCAGTAGCGAGCGCGAATATTACAATGAGCAGTTCTTC
>once|-|TRBJ2-5|TRBV7-8
CASSLDLGARQGKETQYF
TGTGCCAGCAGCTTAGATCTGGGGGCCAGGCAGGGCAAAGAGACCCAGTACTTC
>-|TRBD1|TRBJ1-4|TRBV6-5
CASSKKDRENEKLFF
TGTGCCAGCAGTAAAAAAGACAGGGAAAATGAAAAACTGTTTTTT
>-|-|TRBJ1-2|TRBV29-1
CSVASAGSYGYTF
TGCAGCGTTGCATCCGCGGGCAGCTATGGCTACACCTTC
>-|-|TRBJ2-2|TRBV18
CASSPSGGVSTGELFF
TGTGCCAGCTCACCATCCGGAGGGGTCAGCACCGGGGAGCTGTTTTTT
>-|TRBD1|TRBJ1-5|TRBV28
CASSLPGTGDYSNQPQHF
TGTGCCAGCAGTTTACCCGGGACAGGAGATTATAGCAATCAGCCCCAGCATTTT
>few|-|TRBJ2-1|TRBV3-1/TRBV3-2
CASREEAGNNEQFF
TGTGCCAGCAGGGAAGAAGCCGGGAACAATGAGCAGTTCTTC
>-|TRBD1|TRBJ1-6|TRBV11-2
CASGTVNSPLHF
TGTGCCTCCGGGACAGTAAATTCACCCCTCCACTTT
>-|-|TRBJ1-1|TRBV18
CASSPTGLNTEAFF
TGTGCCAGCTCCCCCACAGGGTTAAACACTGAAGCTTTCTTT
>-|TRBD2|TRBJ2-3|TRBV3-1/TRBV3-2
CASSRGIAGGLADTQYF
TGTGCCAGCAGCCGGGGAATAGCGGGAGGGTTGGCAGATACGCAGTATTTT
>-|-|TRBJ1-2|TRBV9
CASSGTGNYGYTF
TGTGCCAGCAGCGGAACAGGGAACTATGGCTACACCTTC
>-|TRBD1|TRBJ1-6|TRBV6-5
CASKRDRNNSPLHF
TGTGCCAGCAAAAGGGACAGGAATAATTCACCCCTCCACTTT
>-|-|TRBJ1-1|TRBV7-2
CASSLGGYMNTEAFF
TGTGCCAGCAGCTTAGGGGGCTACATGAACACTGAAGCTTTCTTT
>-|-|TRBJ2-1|TRBV20-1
CSARPDREQFF
TGCAGTGCTCGCCCCGACAGGGAGCAGTTCTTC
>-|TRBD2|TRBJ2-1|TRBV7-2
CASSLFGGRNYNEQFF
TGTGCCAGCAGCTTATTTGGCGGGAGGAACTACAATGAGCAGTTCTTC
>-|TRBD2|TRBJ2-2|TRBV2
CASILPGTSGPAGELFF
TGTGCCAGCATCCTACCCGGGACTAGCGGGCCCGCGGGGGAGCTGTTTTTT
>once|-|TRBJ2-3|TRBV24-1
CATSERDTRTTDTQYF
TGTGCCACCAGTGAGAGGGACACCCGGACCACAGATACGCAGTATTTT
>once|-|TRBJ2-3|TRBV28
CASSSEADYLSTDTQYF
TGTGCCAGCAGTTCCGAGGCGGACTACCTTAGCACAGATACGCAGTATTTT
>-|TRBD2|TRBJ2-5|TRBV6-2/TRBV6-3
CASSYSRLAGAGGGETQYF
TGTGCCAGCAGTTACTCCAGACTAGCGGGAGCGGGAGGAGGAGAGACCCAGTACTTC
>-|-|TRBJ1-2|TRBV5-4
CASSSPRGYTF
TGTGCCAGCAGCTCCCCACGGGGCTACACCTTC
>-|TRBD1|TRBJ1-1|TRBV7-2
CASSFGGGGTEAFF
TGTGCCAGCAGCTTCGGAGGGGGCGGGACTGAAGCTTTCTTT
>medium-sized|TRBD2|TRBJ2-2|TRBV9
CASSVGSGRGGELFF
TGTGCCAGCAGCGTAGGAAGCGGGAGAGGCGGGGAGCTGTTTTTT
>-|TRBD1|TRBJ1-1|TRBV12-3/TRBV12-4
CASSLLGQSLAFF
TGTGCCAGCAGTTTATTGGGACAGAGTTTGGCTTTCTTT
>-|TRBD1|TRBJ2-7|TRBV11-3
CASSPGQGLSYEQYF
TGTGCCAGCAGCCCTGGACAGGGACTCTCCTACGAGCAGTACTTC
>-|-|TRBJ2-2|TRBV30
CAWSRGLKTGELFF
TGTGCCTGGAGTAGAGGACTAAAAACCGGGGAGCTGTTTTTT
>-|-|TRBJ1-5|TRBV7-2
CASSLQGTLNQPQHF
TGTGCCAGCAGCTTACAGGGGACACTCAATCAGCCCCAGCATTTT
>-|TRBD1|TRBJ1-5|TRBV2
CASTSGTGAGDQPQHF
TGTGCCAGCACCAGCGGGACAGGGGCGGGGGATCAGCCCCAGCATTTT
>-|TRBD2|TRBJ2-3|TRBV5-8
CASSLGPFAGVSTDTQYF
TGTGCCAGCAGCTTGGGACCTTTCGCGGGAGTTAGCACAGATACGCAGTATTTT